The 21 T cell receptor beta chains in this list originate from one sample, sequenced in a study of blood T cells in healthy people across ages. Primed by a sample-barcoded 5' primer and a J-beta primer mix, a second PCR proceeded for 7 to 11 cycles. One entry per CDR3 protein results from TCRdb running MiXCR on the 5' RACE reads. The data show about 620,000 distinct CDR3 sequences, 20% to 25% seen once. The sample was blood. Receptors were obtained from a man in his 70s in good health.

The rearrangement uses TRBV4-3 and TRBJ2-1; D not resolved. CDR1 and CDR2 from the germline V gene are LGHNA and YSLEER. Trimming pared 0 bases from V and 12 bases from J, leaving 12 bases between. The CDR3 has 13 amino acids. CDR3: CASSQEVQLGQFF. CDR3 nucleotides: TGCGCCAGCAGCCAAGAGGTTCAACTGGGGCAGTTCTTC.

This clonotype came up a few times. V and J are TRBV6-2 or TRBV6-3 and TRBJ2-5; D is uncertain. V lost 7 bases to trimming and J lost 2 bases, with 14 bases between them. The germline gives CDR1 MNHEY, CDR2 SVGEGT. This CDR3 region has 14 residues. The CDR3, as DNA: TGTGCCAGCACCAAAGGACGCACACAAGAGACCCAGTACTTC. Translated, it gives CASTKGRTQETQYF.

The chain has TRBV7-2 and TRBJ1-2; tentatively, D is TRBD1 (6 bases). V was shortened by 1 base and J by 4 bases, with 10 bases between the two germline ends. Germline CDR1 SGHTA, CDR2 FQGNSA. This CDR3 contains 14 residues. CDR3 residues: CASSLGDTSYGYTF. The CDR3 nucleotides read TGTGCCAGCAGCTTAGGGGACACCAGCTATGGCTACACCTTC.

This clonotype has more than one count but fewer than ten. The chain recombines TRBV7-8 with TRBJ2-3, with 8 nucleotides matching TRBD2. The ends lost 0 bases at V and 6 bases at J; junction bases unmatched: 8. Germline CDR1 and CDR2: SGHVS and FQNEAQ. This CDR3 has 16 amino acids. This chain's CDR3 is CASSLALPGLGDTQYF. DNA for the CDR3: TGTGCCAGCAGCTTAGCCCTTCCGGGACTAGGGGATACGCAGTATTTT. The full variable domain, with the rest looked up from reference TRBV7-8 and TRBJ2-3, is GAGVSQSPRYKVAKRGQDVALRCDPISGHVSLFWYQQALGQGPEFLTYFQNEAQLDKSGLPSDRFFAERPEGSVSTLKIQRTQQEDSAVYLCASSLALPGLGDTQYFGPGTRLTVL.

The rearrangement joins TRBV13 to TRBJ2-5, with 11 positions matching TRBD2. CDR3 size: 14 residues. Germline V gives CDR1 PRHDT, CDR2 FYEKMQ (reference sequence). The V and J ends lost 6 bases and 5 bases, in that order; junction bases with no gene match: 5. The CDR3 loop reads CASRTSGSGETQYF. DNA of the CDR3: TGTGCCAGCAGAACTAGCGGGAGTGGGGAGACCCAGTACTTC. The variable domain in full, with the rest retrieved from reference TRBV13 and TRBJ2-5, is AAGVIQSPRHLIKEKRETATLKCYPIPRHDTVYWYQQGPGQDPQFLISFYEKMQSDKGSIPDRFSAQQFSDYHSELNMSSLELGDSALYFCASRTSGSGETQYFGPGTRLLVL.

This clonotype was recorded a few times. The rearrangement joins TRBV6-1 to TRBJ2-1; 8 bases map to TRBD2. This CDR3 has 15 amino acids. Germline-derived CDR1 and CDR2 are MNHNS and SASEGT. Unmatched junction bases numbered 7, after V lost 5 bases and J lost 4 bases. CDR3 protein: CASSSGRGGYNEQFF. The CDR3 DNA reads as TGTGCCAGCAGTTCCGGGAGGGGGGGGTACAATGAGCAGTTCTTC.

In its sample, this clonotype was seen many times. The rearrangement uses TRBV5-4 and TRBJ2-1; D ambiguous. Germline V gene sequence: CDR1 SGHNT, CDR2 YYREEE (reference sequence). V lost 0 bases to trimming and J lost 1 base, with 8 bases between them. This CDR3 contains 15 residues. The CDR3 DNA reads as TGTGCCAGCAGCTTGGAGCTGGGGTCCTACAATGAGCAGTTCTTC. It specifies CASSLELGSYNEQFF.

The rearrangement links TRBV9 to TRBJ1-2; tentatively, D is TRBD1 (5 bases). This CDR3 is built from 13 residues. V shed 5 bases and J shed 4 bases, with 12 bases lying between them. Per the germline V gene, CDR1 is SGDLS and CDR2 is YYNGEE. The CDR3 DNA follows: TGTGCCAGCAGTCCCGCTAGGGGCTATGGCTACACCTTC. It specifies CASSPARGYGYTF.

This clonotype was observed a few times. The chain carries TRBV20-1 and TRBJ2-1, with 12 bases that match TRBD2. The CDR3 runs to 18 residues. J gave up 0 bases and V 2 bases, and 8 bases lay outside the gene matches. Germline loops: CDR1 DFQATT, CDR2 SNEGSKA (reference sequence). The DNA of the CDR3 is TGCAGTGCTAGATCCCCTAGCGGGAGGGTGAGCTCCTACAATGAGCAGTTCTTC. Encoded protein: CSARSPSGRVSSYNEQFF.

V usage is TRBV10-3 and J usage is TRBJ2-5; 8 nucleotides match TRBD1. TRBJ2-1 explains the end of the DNA better; the J call may be wrong. Germline V gene lookup returns CDR1 ENHRY and CDR2 SYGVKD. The CDR3 has 16 residues. CDR3 DNA: TGTGCCATCAGTGAGTCCGGGACAGGATCTAAGAATGAGCAGTTCTTC. Residues: CAISESGTGSKNEQFF.

Only a few counts were recorded for this clonotype. The chain uses TRBV7-9 and TRBJ2-1, with a possible D match to TRBD1 (6 bases). V was pared by 5 bases and J by 5 bases, with 16 bases between. This CDR3 region has 15 residues. Germline CDR1 reads SEHNR; CDR2 reads FQNEAQ (reference sequence). The CDR3 region has the DNA TGTGCCAGCAGCCAAACAGGGATCGGGGACAATGAGCAGTTCTTC. Its protein product is CASSQTGIGDNEQFF. The entire variable domain, with the rest obtained from reference TRBV7-9 and TRBJ2-1, is as follows: DTGVSQNPRHKITKRGQNVTFRCDPISEHNRLYWYRQTLGQGPEFLTYFQNEAQLEKSRLLSDRFSAERPKGSFSTLEIQRTEQGDSAMYLCASSQTGIGDNEQFFGPGTRLTVL.

This clonotype turned up a few times. In DNA, the CDR3 is TGTGCCAGCAGCTTAGGGGGATGGACTAGTGGCCTCTACAATGAGCAGTTCTTC. This encodes CASSLGGWTSGLYNEQFF. The J gene is TRBJ2-1, the V gene TRBV7-2; 7 nucleotides align to TRBD2. This CDR3 is built from 18 residues. The ends lost 1 base at V and 3 bases at J; junction bases unmatched: 12. CDR1 and CDR2 (germline): SGHTA, FQGNSA.

Ten or more counts support this clonotype. As DNA, the CDR3 is TGTGCCAGCAGCCCCTTGGTGGGGGAGCTGTTTTTT. Translating gives CASSPLVGELFF. The rearrangement links TRBV28 to TRBJ2-2; D unresolved. This CDR3 has 12 residues. Per germline, CDR1 MDHEN and CDR2 SYDVKM. V was shortened by 6 bases and J by 8 bases, with 10 bases between the two germline ends.

The chain carries TRBV6-5 and TRBJ2-1, with 9 bases lining up with TRBD2. V shed 5 bases, J shed 6 bases, and the junction held 14 bases outside the gene matches. This CDR3 contains 17 residues. Germline lookup yields CDR1 MNHEY and CDR2 SVGAGI. Here the CDR3 reads CASSNDPSGKWTNEQFF. The DNA of the CDR3 is TGTGCCAGCAGTAACGACCCTAGCGGGAAATGGACCAATGAGCAGTTCTTC.

This clonotype was detected only a few times. The rearrangement joins TRBV20-1 to TRBJ2-5; 7 bases are a match to TRBD1. This CDR3 has 16 amino acids. The trim removed 0 bases at V and 2 bases at J, leaving 9 bases unmatched. Per germline, CDR1 DFQATT and CDR2 SNEGSKA (reference sequence). CDR3 loop: CSARDRGQANQETQYF. The DNA for the CDR3 is TGCAGTGCTAGAGATAGGGGGCAGGCGAATCAAGAGACCCAGTACTTC.

This chain connects TRBV5-1 to TRBJ2-5; 8 bases match TRBD1. Germline CDR1 SGHRS, CDR2 YFSETQ. The CDR3 extends over 14 amino acids. V shed 6 bases, J shed 1 base, and the junction held 5 bases outside the gene matches. The CDR3 loop reads CASNRGDPQETQYF. The CDR3 DNA reads TGCGCCAGCAACAGGGGGGATCCCCAAGAGACCCAGTACTTC.

V gene TRBV7-9 combines with J gene TRBJ2-1, with TRBD2 identical over 15 bases. Trimming removed 4 bases from V and 9 bases from J; junction bases left unmatched: 4. The length of the CDR3 is 15 residues. Germline V CDR1 and CDR2: SEHNR, FQNEAQ (reference sequence). The CDR3 loop reads CASSYTGLAGGEQFF. The CDR3 nucleotides read TGTGCCAGCAGCTATACGGGACTAGCGGGAGGTGAGCAGTTCTTC.

This clonotype was counted between two and nine times. The rearrangement links TRBV7-2 to TRBJ2-1; TRBD2 aligns across 15 bases. The junction had 10 bases not matched to a gene; V was cut back by 5 bases and J by 5 bases. Germline CDR1 reads SGHTA; CDR2 reads FQGNSA. This CDR3 is built from 18 residues. This chain's CDR3 is CASSEGTSGRNWDNEQFF. CDR3 DNA sequence: TGTGCCAGCAGCGAAGGGACTAGCGGGAGGAACTGGGACAATGAGCAGTTCTTC.

The V and J genes are TRBV3-1 and TRBJ2-1; TRBD1 or TRBD2 may be the D gene (5 bases each). V was cut by 1 base and J by 1 base, with 14 bases left in between. This CDR3 has 17 amino acids. The V gene's germline CDR1 is LGHDT and CDR2 YNNKEL (reference sequence). This CDR3 is CASSQGLGERSYNEQFF. The CDR3 region has the DNA TGTGCCAGCAGCCAAGGTTTGGGGGAGAGGTCCTACAATGAGCAGTTCTTC.

This clonotype has more than one count but fewer than ten. The chain couples TRBV29-1 to TRBJ2-5; TRBD1 agrees at 10 bases. V was clipped by 4 bases and J by 4 bases; unmatched bases: 3. The CDR3 consists of 13 residues. The germline CDR1 and CDR2 sequences are SQVTM and ANQGSEA. The CDR3 nucleotides read TGCAGCGTTGCGACAGGGGGCAGAGAGACCCAGTACTTC. It yields the protein CSVATGGRETQYF. Based on the CDR3 plus reference TRBV29-1 and TRBJ2-5, the full variable domain is SAVISQKPSRDICQRGTSLTIQCQVDSQVTMMFWYRQQPGQSLTLIATANQGSEATYESGFVIDKFPISRPNLTFSTLTVSNMSPEDSSIYLCSVATGGRETQYFGPGTRLLVL.

The J gene is TRBJ2-2, the V gene TRBV12-3 or TRBV12-4, with a tentative D call TRBD2 (5 bases). CDR3 length: 15 amino acids. Trimming removed 5 bases from V and 0 bases from J, with 10 bases in between. The CDR3 spells CASSPSWSNTGELFF. The CDR3 bases are TGTGCCAGCAGTCCTAGCTGGTCGAACACCGGGGAGCTGTTTTTT.